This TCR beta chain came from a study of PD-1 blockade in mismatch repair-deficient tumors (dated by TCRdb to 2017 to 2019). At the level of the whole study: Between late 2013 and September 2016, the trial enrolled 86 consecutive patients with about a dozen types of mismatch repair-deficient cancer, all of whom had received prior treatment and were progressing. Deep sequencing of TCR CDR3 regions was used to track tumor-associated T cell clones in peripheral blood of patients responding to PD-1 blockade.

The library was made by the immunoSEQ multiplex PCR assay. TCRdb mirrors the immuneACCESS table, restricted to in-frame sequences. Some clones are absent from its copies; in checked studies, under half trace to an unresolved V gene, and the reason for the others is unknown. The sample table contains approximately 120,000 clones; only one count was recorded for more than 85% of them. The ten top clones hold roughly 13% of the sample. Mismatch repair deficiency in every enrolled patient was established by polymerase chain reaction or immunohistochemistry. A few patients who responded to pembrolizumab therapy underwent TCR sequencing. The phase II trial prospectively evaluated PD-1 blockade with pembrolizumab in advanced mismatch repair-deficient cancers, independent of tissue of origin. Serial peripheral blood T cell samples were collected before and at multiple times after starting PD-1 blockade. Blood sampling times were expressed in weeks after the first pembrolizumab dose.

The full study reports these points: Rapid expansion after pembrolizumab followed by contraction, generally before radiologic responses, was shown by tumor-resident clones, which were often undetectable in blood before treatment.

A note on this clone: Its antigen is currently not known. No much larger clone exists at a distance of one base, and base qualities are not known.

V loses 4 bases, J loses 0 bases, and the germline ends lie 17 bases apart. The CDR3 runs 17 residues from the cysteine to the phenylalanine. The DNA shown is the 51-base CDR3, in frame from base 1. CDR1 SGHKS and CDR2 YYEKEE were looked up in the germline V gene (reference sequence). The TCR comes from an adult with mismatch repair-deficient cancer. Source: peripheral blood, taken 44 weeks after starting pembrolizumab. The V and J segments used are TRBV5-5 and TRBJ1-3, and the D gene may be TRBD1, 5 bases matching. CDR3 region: CASSPRGLGRSGNTIYF. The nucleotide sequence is TGTGCCAGCAGCCCACGGGGACTTGGGCGCTCTGGAAACACCATATATTTT.